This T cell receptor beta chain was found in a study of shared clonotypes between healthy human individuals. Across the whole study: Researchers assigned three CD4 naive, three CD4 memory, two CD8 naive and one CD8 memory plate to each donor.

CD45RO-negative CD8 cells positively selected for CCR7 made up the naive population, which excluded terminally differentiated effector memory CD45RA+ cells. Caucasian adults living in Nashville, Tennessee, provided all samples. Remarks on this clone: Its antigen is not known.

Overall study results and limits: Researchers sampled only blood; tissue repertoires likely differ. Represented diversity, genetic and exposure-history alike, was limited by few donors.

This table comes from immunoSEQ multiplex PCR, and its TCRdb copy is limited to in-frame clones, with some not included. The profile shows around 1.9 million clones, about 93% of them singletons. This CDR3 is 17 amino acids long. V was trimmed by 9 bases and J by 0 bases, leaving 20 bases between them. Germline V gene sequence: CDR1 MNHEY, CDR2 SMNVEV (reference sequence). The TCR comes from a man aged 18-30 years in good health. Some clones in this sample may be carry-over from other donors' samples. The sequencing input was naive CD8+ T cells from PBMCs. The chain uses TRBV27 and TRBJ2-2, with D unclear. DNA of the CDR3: TGTGCCAGTACCTTCCGGGCACCACCCCCGAACACCGGGGAGCTGTTTTTT. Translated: CASTFRAPPPNTGELFF.